Listed here are 15 T cell receptor beta chains from one sample, sequenced in a study of CD8 T cells in Susac syndrome. An amount of RNA that ranged from roughly 0.5 to 1 ug was reverse transcribed with random hexamers. TCRdb re-derived calls from the immunoSEQ multiplex PCR reads in MiXCR, one entry per CDR3 protein. The sample consists of some 180,000 distinct CDR3 sequences, approximately 95% of them appearing once. Sequencing used CD4+ T cells from PBMCs. Receptors originate from a human donor in good health.

The J gene is TRBJ1-3, the V gene TRBV18; no reliable D call. Trimming left V 4 bases short and J 3 bases short, with 10 bases between. Germline CDR1 KGHSH, CDR2 LQKENI. This CDR3 region has 14 residues. The CDR3 nucleotides are TGTGCCAGCTCACGGATGGGTATTGGAAACACCATATATTTT. It codes for CASSRMGIGNTIYF.

The chain uses TRBV6-5 and TRBJ2-3, with D unresolved. Germline CDR1 reads MNHEY; CDR2 reads SVGAGI. CDR3 length: 14 residues. V was pared by 0 bases and J by 6 bases, with 10 bases between. CDR3 residues: CASSYSSHADTQYF. The CDR3, as DNA: TGTGCCAGCAGTTACTCGTCGCATGCGGATACGCAGTATTTT.

This chain connects TRBV9 to TRBJ2-7; D is tentatively TRBD1 or TRBD2 (5 bases each). The germline V gene encodes CDR1 SGDLS and CDR2 YYNGEE. The ends were cut back, 4 bases at V and 5 bases at J, with 19 bases in the middle. This CDR3 comprises 15 residues. The CDR3 here is CASSPGPGNPNEQYF. The CDR3 nucleotides read TGTGCCAGCAGCCCAGGGCCGGGGAACCCCAACGAGCAGTACTTC. Supplemented by reference TRBV9 and TRBJ2-7, the full variable domain reads DSGVTQTPKHLITATGQRVTLRCSPRSGDLSVYWYQQSLDQGLQFLIQYYNGEERAKGNILERFSAQQFPDLHSELNLSSLELGDSALYFCASSPGPGNPNEQYFGPGTRLTVT.

The chain carries TRBV12-3 or TRBV12-4 and TRBJ2-2, with no clear D. Trimming took 5 bases from V and 4 from J, leaving 5 bases between them. The CDR3 contains 12 residues. The CDR3 DNA reads TGTGCCAGCAGTCAGAGCACCGGGGAGCTGTTTTTT. Its protein is CASSQSTGELFF.

The chain has TRBV15 and TRBJ2-7, with D possibly being TRBD2 (6 bases). With 4 bases removed from V and 3 bases from J, the gap between germline ends came to 10 bases. Germline V gives CDR1 LNHNV, CDR2 YYDKDF (reference sequence). The CDR3 spans 13 residues. The chain's CDR3 is CATSTDGGYEQYF. In DNA form, the CDR3 reads TGTGCCACCAGCACAGACGGGGGCTACGAGCAGTACTTC. The entire variable domain, with the rest obtained from reference TRBV15 and TRBJ2-7, is as follows: DAMVIQNPRYQVTQFGKPVTLSCSQTLNHNVMYWYQQKSSQAPKLLFHYYDKDFNNEADTPDNFQSRRPNTSFCFLDIRSPGLGDTAMYLCATSTDGGYEQYFGPGTRLTVT.

The chain couples TRBV20-1 to TRBJ2-1; 11 nucleotides match TRBD2. The V segment lost 0 bases and the J segment 4 bases; nucleotides outside the gene matches: 5. Germline CDR1 and CDR2: DFQATT and SNEGSKA (reference sequence). This CDR3 is built from 16 residues. Written as DNA, the CDR3 is TGCAGTGCTAGAGAGCACGGGACTAGCGGATACAATGAGCAGTTCTTC. It encodes CSAREHGTSGYNEQFF.

V gene TRBV7-8 combines with J gene TRBJ2-7, with TRBD2 as a possible D gene (5 bases). Between the trimmed V and J ends, which lost 5 bases and 0 bases, there was a span of 11 bases. CDR1 is SGHVS, CDR2 FQNEAQ, per germline. The CDR3 loop spans 14 amino acids. CDR3 loop: CASSTGEPSYEQYV. In DNA form, the CDR3 reads TGTGCCAGCAGCACCGGGGAACCCTCCTACGAGCAGTACGTC.

The V call is TRBV7-2, the J call TRBJ2-5; 7 bases match TRBD1. Germline V gene lookup returns CDR1 SGHTA and CDR2 FQGNSA. V was clipped by 8 bases and J by 5 bases; unmatched bases: 8. The CDR3 consists of 13 residues. CDR3 in amino acids: CASSQGSDETQYF. CDR3 nucleotide sequence: TGTGCCAGCTCACAGGGGAGTGACGAGACCCAGTACTTC.

The chain recombines TRBV12-3 or TRBV12-4 with TRBJ1-5, with 9 bases fitting TRBD1. With 6 bases clipped from V and 7 bases from J, the junction kept 4 bases outside the gene matches. The CDR3 loop spans 13 amino acids. CDR3 bases: TGTGCCAGCAGAGGGACAGGGTGGCAGCCCCAGCATTTT. Translating gives CASRGTGWQPQHF.

The chain couples TRBV19 to TRBJ1-5, with D hard to call. The CDR3 covers 15 residues. Germline CDR1 reads LNHDA; CDR2 reads SQIVND (reference sequence). V shed 0 bases and J shed 2 bases, with 8 bases lying between them. CDR3 residues: CASSIDPIRNQPQHF. The CDR3 nucleotides are TGTGCCAGTAGTATAGACCCCATCCGCAATCAGCCCCAGCATTTT.

The rearrangement joins TRBV12-3 or TRBV12-4 to TRBJ2-7; D is possibly TRBD1 or TRBD2 (5 bases each). The CDR3 has 13 residues. V dropped 6 bases and J dropped 3 bases, with 12 bases sitting between them. The CDR3 DNA reads TGTGCCAGCAGCCGTGGGGGTAACTACGAGCAGTACGTC. This encodes CASSRGGNYEQYV.

V is TRBV19 and J is TRBJ2-5; possibly TRBD1 or TRBD2 for D (5 bases each). V lost 4 bases, J lost 2 bases, and 14 bases lay in between. The length of the CDR3 is 15 residues. Germline V gene lookup returns CDR1 LNHDA and CDR2 SQIVND (reference sequence). The CDR3 DNA is TGTGCCAGTAGTACAGGGAGTAGCCCTCAAGAGACCCAGTACTTC. This translates into CASSTGSSPQETQYF.

The table lists this clonotype with a count of one. V and J are TRBV5-1 and TRBJ2-7; tentative D call: TRBD2 (7 bases). The germline V and J ends were trimmed by 4 bases and 6 bases, with 17 bases remaining between them. The length of the CDR3 is 14 residues. Germline lookup yields CDR1 SGHRS and CDR2 YFSETQ. The CDR3 here is CASSAVRGPFEQYF. CDR3 nucleotide sequence: TGCGCCAGCAGCGCGGTGCGGGGGCCGTTCGAGCAGTACTTC.

This sequence joins TRBV30 and TRBJ1-1; D remains unclear. There are 15 residues in the CDR3. The V end lost 3 bases, the J end lost 2 bases, and 16 bases lay between the germline ends. Germline V gene sequence: CDR1 GTSNPN, CDR2 SVGIG (reference sequence). In DNA form, the CDR3 reads TGTGCCTGGAGGGCATATGGTGGGCGAAACACTGAAGCTTTCTTT. Translated, it gives CAWRAYGGRNTEAFF.

This chain joins TRBV12-3 or TRBV12-4 and TRBJ1-1; D remains ambiguous. Deletions cut 6 bases from V and 0 bases from J, with 14 bases between. The CDR3 has 15 residues. The CDR3 nucleotides read TGTGCCAGCAGGCTCCTTGGTGGGATGAACACTGAAGCTTTCTTT. This encodes CASRLLGGMNTEAFF.